Following are 29 T cell receptor beta chains from one sample sequenced in a study of post-analysis software for immune sequencing data (dated by TCRdb to 2015 to 2017). To prepare the library, PCR was applied. The listed sequencing device is Illumina HiSeq 2500. To reduce PCR and sequencing biases, unique molecular identifiers were incorporated into the TCR beta cDNA libraries. TCRdb reran the public reads through fastp at Q25 and MiXCR, keeping productive beta chains. Identical CDR3 protein sequences are pooled into one entry, listed with their most common genes and DNA. The sample data list about 500,000 distinct CDR3 sequences, and 40% to 55% of these were observed just once. The ten top clones hold 9% to 14% of the sample. The paper as a whole reports these results and caveats: Significantly higher frequencies in patients than in controls were found for a handful of TRBV segments, including TRBV5-6, TRBV5-1 and TRBV20-1.

These receptors are not linked to any known antigen. The sequenced sample was blood. The receptor set was obtained from a girl aged 10-17 years with multiple sclerosis.

CDR3 nucleotide sequence: TGTGCCAGCAGCGTAGAGACTAGCGGGAGGGCCTCGGCCAAAAACATTCAGTACTTC. This sequence encodes CASSVETSGRASAKNIQYF. V gene TRBV7-2 combines with J gene TRBJ2-4; TRBD2 aligns across 14 bases. The CDR3 totals 19 residues. Trimming took 5 bases from V and 1 from J; bases not matched to a gene: 10. Germline CDR1 reads SGHTA; CDR2 reads FQGNSA.

This clonotype was observed a few times. The genes are TRBV12-5 and TRBJ1-1, with a possible D match to TRBD1 (6 bases). This CDR3 has 15 amino acids. From germline, CDR1 is LGHNT and CDR2 FRNRAP. V was clipped by 0 bases and J by 4 bases, with 12 bases between them. CDR3 protein: CASGLVRTGTTEAFF. CDR3 nucleotides: TGTGCTAGTGGTTTGGTACGAACAGGGACCACTGAAGCTTTCTTT.

The rearrangement joins TRBV7-9 to TRBJ2-1; D not resolved. The ends were cut back, 2 bases at V and 9 bases at J, with 14 bases in the middle. Germline loops: CDR1 SEHNR, CDR2 FQNEAQ (reference sequence). This CDR3 spans 14 amino acids. The CDR3 coding sequence is TGTGCCAGCAGCTTAACGGCTGGAGATCTTGAGCAGTTCTTC. Translating it yields CASSLTAGDLEQFF.

The chain couples TRBV12-3 or TRBV12-4 to TRBJ1-5; unclear D gene. V shed 6 bases and J shed 6 bases, with 9 bases lying between them. The CDR3 loop spans 12 amino acids. The CDR3 is CASRAIGQPQHF. Here the CDR3 DNA reads TGTGCCAGCAGGGCTATTGGTCAGCCCCAGCATTTT.

As to this clonotype: One junction end disagrees with the germline gene, perhaps due to a read error. The rearrangement joins TRBV14 to TRBJ2-1; 7 nucleotides line up with TRBD2. The CDR3 runs 17 residues. Germline V CDR1 and CDR2: SGHDN, FVKESK. CDR3 nucleotide sequence: TGTGCCTGCAGCCAAGACGGGTACGGGGCTAGCGGAGAAGAGCAGTTCTTC. This sequence encodes CACSQDGYGASGEEQFF.

The table lists this clonotype with a few counts. The rearrangement joins TRBV29-1 to TRBJ1-5; possibly TRBD1 for D (5 bases). Germline CDR1 SQVTM, CDR2 ANQGSEA. V shed 4 bases and J shed 5 bases, with 12 bases lying between them. The CDR3 spans 13 residues. The CDR3 bases are TGCAGCGTTGTCTCGGGGGGAGATCAGCCCCAGCATTTT. Translation gives CSVVSGGDQPQHF.

The V call is TRBV10-3, the J call TRBJ2-7; unclear D gene. Matching the DNA end better, TRBJ2-5 makes the J call doubtful. CDR3 length: 13 residues. In germline, CDR1 is ENHRY, CDR2 SYGVKD. CDR3 in amino acids: CAISGSGGETQYF. Written as DNA, the CDR3 is TGTGCCATCAGTGGGAGTGGTGGAGAGACCCAGTACTTC.

This clonotype has more than one count but fewer than ten. The genes are TRBV29-1 and TRBJ2-3; 15 bases map to TRBD2. CDR1 is SQVTM and CDR2 is ANQGSEA in the germline V gene. With V trimmed by 1 base and J by 1 base, 3 bases remained unmatched. The CDR3 runs 17 residues. The CDR3 loop reads CSVEARTSGRGTDTQYF. The CDR3 DNA follows: TGCAGCGTTGAAGCCCGGACTAGCGGGAGGGGCACAGATACGCAGTATTTT.

The chain recombines TRBV20-1 with TRBJ2-3; D ambiguous. The germline gives CDR1 DFQATT, CDR2 SNEGSKA (reference sequence). V was trimmed by 4 bases and J by 2 bases, leaving 7 bases between them. CDR3 length: 12 residues. This CDR3 is CSATGITDTQYF. The CDR3 DNA reads as TGCAGTGCTACAGGAATCACAGATACGCAGTATTTT.

This clonotype was found a few times. The genes are TRBV4-3 and TRBJ2-7, with D perhaps given as TRBD1 or TRBD2 (5 bases each). Trimming cost V 3 bases and J 6 bases, with 15 bases left between them. The CDR3 consists of 14 residues. Germline V lookup: CDR1 LGHNA, CDR2 YSLEER. CDR3 nucleotide sequence: TGCGCCAGCAGCCAGGGGACCGGCGGCTCCGAGCAGTACTTC. It specifies CASSQGTGGSEQYF.

This clonotype was observed a handful of times. The chain carries TRBV29-1 and TRBJ2-1, with D tentatively TRBD1 (5 bases). Germline CDR1 is SQVTM and CDR2 is ANQGSEA. V shed 4 bases and J shed 0 bases, with 10 bases lying between them. The CDR3 runs 14 residues. The CDR3 bases are TGCAGCGTTGGTTCTCAGGGCTCCTACAATGAGCAGTTCTTC. Translated, it gives CSVGSQGSYNEQFF.

The rearrangement joins TRBV9 to TRBJ2-7; possible D gene TRBD1, 6 bases. V shed 3 bases and J shed 6 bases, with 13 bases lying between them. CDR3 length equals 13 residues. Germline assignment: CDR1 SGDLS and CDR2 YYNGEE. This CDR3 is CASSAGDYVEQYF. DNA for the CDR3: TGTGCCAGCAGCGCAGGGGATTACGTCGAGCAGTACTTC.

This clonotype was counted between two and nine times. The rearrangement uses TRBV28 and TRBJ2-7, with 12 positions matching TRBD2. In germline, CDR1 is MDHEN, CDR2 SYDVKM. J gave up 2 bases and V 5 bases, and 4 bases lay outside the gene matches. The length of the CDR3 is 15 residues. CDR3 sequence reads: CASSRLAGGAYEQYF. The CDR3 coding sequence is TGTGCCAGCAGTCGCCTAGCGGGAGGGGCCTACGAGCAGTACTTC.

The genes are TRBV5-6 and TRBJ1-5, with 9 positions matching TRBD1. Germline-derived CDR1 and CDR2 are SGHDT and YYEEEE. Trimming at V came to 4 bases and at J to 5 bases, leaving 10 bases not matched to a gene. The CDR3 has 16 amino acids. The CDR3 protein is CASSPGTGSPDQPQHF. The CDR3 coding sequence is TGTGCCAGCAGCCCCGGGACAGGGTCGCCGGATCAGCCCCAGCATTTT.

There are a few counts of this clonotype. The DNA for the CDR3 is TGTGCCAGCTCACCGGGACAGGGAAGGTCCGAGCAGTACTTC. Translating it yields CASSPGQGRSEQYF. J is TRBJ2-7 and V is TRBV18; 9 positions agree with TRBD1. The V gene end was trimmed by 3 bases and the J gene end by 6 bases; junction bases not matched to a gene: 6. The CDR3 contains 14 residues. From germline, CDR1 is KGHSH and CDR2 LQKENI.

The CDR3 reads CSVHGLGRTDTQYF. In DNA, the CDR3 is TGCAGCGTTCACGGACTAGGTCGCACAGATACGCAGTATTTT. The chain recombines TRBV29-1 with TRBJ2-3; 7 bases map to TRBD2. Losses at the gene ends were 5 bases for V and 1 base for J; bases not matched to a gene: 6. The CDR3 consists of 14 residues. The germline V gene has CDR1 SQVTM and CDR2 ANQGSEA.

Only a few counts were recorded for this clonotype. The V and J genes are TRBV20-1 and TRBJ2-1, with D tentatively TRBD2 (6 bases). V was clipped by 3 bases and J by 6 bases, with 15 bases between them. This CDR3 is built from 14 residues. Germline V CDR1 and CDR2: DFQATT, SNEGSKA (reference sequence). The chain's CDR3 is CSASRLGGVNEQFF. In nucleotides, the CDR3 is TGCAGTGCTAGCAGACTAGGCGGGGTCAATGAGCAGTTCTTC.

This chain joins TRBV20-1 and TRBJ2-3; D might be TRBD2 (6 bases). CDR3 length: 14 amino acids. Germline CDR1 and CDR2: DFQATT and SNEGSKA (reference sequence). This chain's CDR3 is CGARGGVQADTQYF. The CDR3 DNA follows: TGCGGCGCGAGGGGCGGGGTTCAGGCAGATACGCAGTATTTT.

The chain's CDR3 is CASSGSGEKETQYF. CDR3 DNA sequence: TGTGCCAGCAGTGGCTCAGGGGAGAAAGAGACCCAGTACTTC. V usage is TRBV6-6 and J usage is TRBJ2-5, with a possible D match to TRBD1 (6 bases). The germline V gene encodes CDR1 MNHNY and CDR2 SVGAGI (reference sequence). V was pared by 5 bases and J by 3 bases, with 13 bases between. This CDR3 has 14 amino acids.

V usage is TRBV25-1 and J usage is TRBJ2-3, with 9 bases lining up with TRBD2. Germline CDR1 reads MGHDK; CDR2 reads SYGVNS. The CDR3 contains 16 residues. Trimming at V came to 1 base and at J to 0 bases, leaving 2 bases not matched to a gene. The CDR3 region is CASSELSGRSTDTQYF. CDR3 nucleotide sequence: TGTGCCAGCAGTGAATTGAGCGGGAGGAGCACAGATACGCAGTATTTT.

This chain connects TRBV7-9 to TRBJ2-1, with D perhaps TRBD1 or TRBD2 (5 bases each). CDR3 length: 16 residues. Germline-derived CDR1 and CDR2 are SEHNR and FQNEAQ (reference sequence). The V end lost 2 bases, the J end lost 0 bases, and 11 bases lay between the germline ends. The CDR3: CASSLSSGSSYNEQFF. For the CDR3, the DNA is TGTGCCAGCAGCTTATCCTCAGGGAGCTCCTACAATGAGCAGTTCTTC.

This clonotype was observed a handful of times. The genes are TRBV11-1 and TRBJ2-1, with a possible D match to TRBD2 (5 bases). V lost 0 bases and J 10 bases, leaving 22 bases between the germline ends. Germline V gives CDR1 SGHAT, CDR2 FQDESV (reference sequence). This CDR3 comprises 17 residues. The CDR3 DNA reads as TGTGCCAGCAGCTTAGCCCCCTTACTAGGGAGTTCGTGGGAGCAGTTCTTC. This gives the protein CASSLAPLLGSSWEQFF.

The CDR3 nucleotides are TGTGCCACCAGCAGAGTGGACAGGGGGAAAGGGACCCAGTACTTC. Translated: CATSRVDRGKGTQYF. The chain employs TRBV15 and TRBJ2-7, with 10 positions matching TRBD1. The assigned J gene may be wrong: the sequence end matches TRBJ2-5 better. The CDR3 sequence is 15 residues long. Per the germline V gene, CDR1 is LNHNV and CDR2 is YYDKDF (reference sequence).

This clonotype has more than one count but fewer than ten. The chain has TRBV5-1 and TRBJ1-5; maybe TRBD1 (6 bases). CDR3 length: 15 residues. The V gene's germline CDR1 is SGHRS and CDR2 YFSETQ. The V end was cut by 5 bases, the J end by 2 bases, with 14 bases between. In nucleotides, the CDR3 is TGCGCCAGCAGACTAAGCTACAGGGGCAATCAGCCCCAGCATTTT. Amino acid sequence: CASRLSYRGNQPQHF.

This rearrangement joins TRBV4-1 to TRBJ1-5; D unresolved. Deletions cut 4 bases from V and 0 bases from J, with 7 bases between. Germline CDR1 reads MGHRA; CDR2 reads YSYEKL. CDR3 length equals 14 residues. CDR3 protein: CASSRDLSNQPQHF. CDR3 DNA sequence: TGCGCCAGCAGCCGAGACCTTAGCAATCAGCCCCAGCATTTT.

The gene calls are TRBV9 and TRBJ2-1; TRBD2 aligns across 7 bases. V was clipped by 0 bases and J by 9 bases; unmatched bases: 9. The CDR3 has 15 amino acids. Germline V gene data show CDR1 as SGDLS and CDR2 as YYNGEE. CDR3 in amino acids: CASSVVGGSRSEQFF. CDR3 in DNA: TGTGCCAGCAGCGTAGTGGGCGGGAGTAGGAGTGAGCAGTTCTTC.

This clonotype appeared a few times. The chain has TRBV10-3 and TRBJ2-7, with 7 bases that match TRBD1. Losses at the gene ends were 8 bases for V and 5 bases for J; bases not matched to a gene: 9. The CDR3 spans 13 residues. From germline, CDR1 is ENHRY and CDR2 SYGVKD. This CDR3 reads CAIRGGELDEQYF. CDR3 DNA sequence: TGTGCCATCCGAGGGGGCGAATTGGACGAGCAGTACTTC.

This clonotype was found a few times. The chain has TRBV28 and TRBJ2-1; D may be TRBD1 (6 bases). From germline, CDR1 is MDHEN and CDR2 SYDVKM. The CDR3 is 12 amino acids. The V end was cut by 8 bases, the J end by 9 bases, with 14 bases between. The chain's CDR3 is CASDPRGGEQFF. The CDR3 bases are TGTGCCAGCGACCCGAGAGGGGGTGAGCAGTTCTTC.

This clonotype was detected many times. This chain links TRBV20-1 with TRBJ2-5; TRBD1 might be the D (6 bases). The CDR3 is 14 residues long. From germline, CDR1 is DFQATT and CDR2 SNEGSKA (reference sequence). V gave up 6 bases and J gave up 0 bases, with 14 bases separating them. The CDR3 nucleotides read TGCAGTGCCGCGCAGGGGACCAACCAAGAGACCCAGTACTTC. This gives the protein CSAAQGTNQETQYF.